The present entry profiles one T cell receptor (beta chain) with its context. The antigen remains undetermined. This entry is derived from a study of cytomegalovirus exposure and HLA in healthy donors. Study observations and caveats: In a later analysis, at a false discovery rate of 0.05, over 15,000 TCR beta sequences were associated with HLA alleles. Most TCR sequences were seen very rarely across donors, but some public TCRs occurred in many. One variant, a missense change in DCLRE1C, was linked in a later analysis to TCR beta V- and J-gene trimming.

Though probably carrying unrecorded immune exposures, donors were nominally healthy at sampling. The PCR used 60 Vbeta and 13 Jbeta primers. Method: immunoSEQ multiplex PCR; TCRdb's copy keeps in-frame clones and lacks some. Of approximately 150,000 clones in the sample, 60% to 80% were seen once. Sequencing used PBMCs. This TCR derives from a man aged 18 to 29 in good health and CMV-seropositive.

In DNA, the CDR3 is TGTGCCAGCTCACCCGAAGCCAGGGGGTTATGGTCTGGAAACACCATATATTTT. It translates to CASSPEARGLWSGNTIYF. The chain has TRBV18 and TRBJ1-3; 7 nucleotides align to TRBD1. CDR3 length: 18 residues. Per germline, CDR1 KGHSH and CDR2 LQKENI. After removal of 3 bases from V and 1 base from J, the junction contained 12 bases not matched to a gene.